One and the same sample provided the 10 T cell receptor beta chains below, sequenced in a study of cytomegalovirus exposure and HLA in healthy donors. The PCR ran on 60 Vbeta and 13 Jbeta primers. The method was immunoSEQ multiplex PCR; TCRdb's version includes in-frame clones alone and lacks a portion of them. Its table records some 130,000 clones. Material: PBMCs. These receptors originate from a man younger than 30 in good health and CMV-seronegative.

The V gene is TRBV28, the J gene TRBJ2-7; possible D gene TRBD1, 6 bases. Trimming shortened V by 5 bases and J by 4 bases, and 9 bases separated the two germline ends. CDR1 MDHEN and CDR2 SYDVKM come from the germline V gene. The CDR3 consists of 12 residues. CDR3 coding DNA: TGTGCCAGCAGTACAGGGTTATACGAGCAGTACTTC. Translation gives CASSTGLYEQYF.

The V and J genes are TRBV9 and TRBJ2-7; 10 bases match TRBD2. Germline V gives CDR1 SGDLS, CDR2 YYNGEE. Trimming removed 3 bases from V and 2 bases from J; junction bases left unmatched: 2. The CDR3 spans 14 residues. The CDR3 spells CASSAGTSAYEQYF. The CDR3 region has the DNA TGTGCCAGCAGCGCCGGGACTAGCGCCTACGAGCAGTACTTC.

The rearrangement links TRBV7-2 to TRBJ2-1; D perhaps matches TRBD1 (6 bases). Per germline, CDR1 SGHTA and CDR2 FQGNSA. The length of the CDR3 is 17 residues. V was clipped by 5 bases and J by 3 bases, with 20 bases between them. The CDR3: CASSPENLYRVYNEQFF. CDR3 sequence (DNA): TGTGCCAGCAGCCCGGAGAATTTGTACAGGGTCTACAATGAGCAGTTCTTC. Drawing the rest from reference TRBV7-2 and TRBJ2-1, the complete variable domain is GAGVSQSPSNKVTEKGKDVELRCDPISGHTALYWYRQSLGQGLEFLIYFQGNSAPDKSGLPSDRFSAERTGGSVSTLTIQRTQQEDSAVYLCASSPENLYRVYNEQFFGPGTRLTVL.

The CDR3 reads CASSSTDFGFGNTEAFF. As DNA, the CDR3 is TGCGCCAGCAGCTCTACGGATTTCGGGTTTGGGAACACTGAAGCTTTCTTT. The chain links TRBV5-1 to TRBJ1-1; unclear D gene. The germline CDR1 and CDR2 sequences are SGHRS and YFSETQ. V was trimmed by 3 bases and J by 1 base, leaving 19 bases between them. The CDR3 runs 17 residues.

The CDR3 is CASRTGPGQLVGEQYF. The CDR3, as DNA: TGTGCCAGTAGAACCGGACCGGGACAGCTAGTGGGCGAGCAGTACTTC. The chain couples TRBV19 to TRBJ2-7, with 7 bases lining up with TRBD1. V lost 6 bases to trimming and J lost 6 bases; unmatched junction nucleotides: 17. This CDR3 is built from 16 residues. Germline V gene data show CDR1 as LNHDA and CDR2 as SQIVND (reference sequence).

This chain links TRBV9 with TRBJ2-1; perhaps TRBD2 as D (6 bases). Germline V gene lookup returns CDR1 SGDLS and CDR2 YYNGEE. The CDR3 covers 17 residues. Trimming shortened V by 3 bases and J by 3 bases, and 19 bases separated the two germline ends. CDR3 sequence: CASSASGRGPNYNEQFF. DNA for the CDR3: TGTGCCAGCAGCGCTTCGGGGCGGGGACCCAACTACAATGAGCAGTTCTTC. The full variable domain, completed using reference TRBV9 and TRBJ2-1, is DSGVTQTPKHLITATGQRVTLRCSPRSGDLSVYWYQQSLDQGLQFLIQYYNGEERAKGNILERFSAQQFPDLHSELNLSSLELGDSALYFCASSASGRGPNYNEQFFGPGTRLTVL.

The chain is built from TRBV28 and TRBJ1-1; TRBD1 aligns across 8 bases. The germline gives CDR1 MDHEN, CDR2 SYDVKM. Unmatched junction bases numbered 14, after V lost 6 bases and J lost 5 bases. The CDR3 length is 16 residues. The CDR3 bases are TGTGCCAGCAGGGCTCCGGGACAGGTAATTGGGACTGAAGCTTTCTTT. This translates into CASRAPGQVIGTEAFF.

The rearrangement joins TRBV19 to TRBJ2-1; 8 nucleotides line up with TRBD1. Germline V gene data show CDR1 as LNHDA and CDR2 as SQIVND (reference sequence). The CDR3 has 15 residues. With 5 bases clipped from V and 6 bases from J, the junction kept 9 bases outside the gene matches. The CDR3 here is CASSVEDREANEQFF. The CDR3 nucleotides read TGTGCCAGTAGTGTGGAGGACAGGGAGGCCAATGAGCAGTTCTTC. Full variable domain (rest looked up from reference TRBV19 and TRBJ2-1): DGGITQSPKYLFRKEGQNVTLSCEQNLNHDAMYWYRQDPGQGLRLIYYSQIVNDFQKGDIAEGYSVSREKKESFPLTVTSAQKNPTAFYLCASSVEDREANEQFFGPGTRLTVL.

This chain joins TRBV5-4 and TRBJ1-5; 8 nucleotides match TRBD1. CDR3 length: 14 residues. V lost 4 bases and J lost 6; bases outside the gene matches: 6. From germline, CDR1 is SGHNT and CDR2 YYREEE (reference sequence). The CDR3 nucleotides are TGTGCCAGCAGCAAAGACAGGGGATCTCAGCCCCAGCATTTT. This encodes CASSKDRGSQPQHF.

The J gene is TRBJ2-7, the V gene TRBV19; 11 bases are shared with TRBD2. This CDR3 region has 16 residues. Germline lookup yields CDR1 LNHDA and CDR2 SQIVND (reference sequence). V lost 3 bases to trimming and J lost 4 bases; unmatched junction nucleotides: 8. Here the CDR3 reads CASSMTATSGVYEQYF. The CDR3 DNA is TGTGCCAGTAGTATGACAGCGACTAGCGGGGTATACGAGCAGTACTTC.